This T cell receptor (beta chain) was sequenced for a study of cytomegalovirus exposure and HLA in healthy donors. Background on the study: An analysis done earlier identified 90 million to 120 million unique TCR beta sequences from about 179 million T cells. General study findings and limits: V- and J-gene trimming of TCR beta was linked (in a later analysis) to a missense DCLRE1C variant.

Comment on this clone: Its antigen is currently unknown.

It was with 60 Vbeta and 13 Jbeta primers that the PCR ran. The method was immunoSEQ multiplex PCR; TCRdb's version includes in-frame clones alone and lacks a portion of them. Altogether about 160,000 clones are present, 60% to 85% being singletons, with the ten largest covering 3.7%. The length of the CDR3 is 14 residues. With 0 bases removed from V and 9 bases from J, the gap between germline ends came to 14 bases. Germline V gene data show CDR1 as LGHNA and CDR2 as YSLEER. This chain links TRBV4-3 with TRBJ1-2; no firm D call. Source material: PBMCs. The clonotype originates from a young man in good health and CMV-seropositive. CDR3 loop: CASSQERGRGSYTF. The DNA of the CDR3 is TGCGCCAGCAGCCAAGAGCGGGGTCGGGGTAGCTACACCTTC.